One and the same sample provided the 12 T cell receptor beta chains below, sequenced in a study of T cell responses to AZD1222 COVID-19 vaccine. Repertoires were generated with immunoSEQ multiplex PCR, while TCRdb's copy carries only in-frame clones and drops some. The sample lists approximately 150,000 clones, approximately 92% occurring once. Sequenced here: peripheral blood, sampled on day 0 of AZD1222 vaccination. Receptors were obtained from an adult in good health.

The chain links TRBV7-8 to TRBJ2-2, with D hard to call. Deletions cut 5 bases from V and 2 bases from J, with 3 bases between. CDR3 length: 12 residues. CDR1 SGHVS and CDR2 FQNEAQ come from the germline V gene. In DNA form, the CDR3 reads TGTGCCAGCAGCACTAACACCGGGGAGCTGTTTTTT. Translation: CASSTNTGELFF.

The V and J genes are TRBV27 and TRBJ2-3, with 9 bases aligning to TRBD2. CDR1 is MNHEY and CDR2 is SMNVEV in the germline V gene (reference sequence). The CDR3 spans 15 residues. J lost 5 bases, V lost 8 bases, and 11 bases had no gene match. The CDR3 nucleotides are TGTGCCAGCGCTCGCTCTAGCGGGGTTGTAGATACGCAGTATTTT. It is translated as CASARSSGVVDTQYF.

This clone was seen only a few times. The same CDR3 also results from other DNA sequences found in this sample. This CDR3 reads CASSQDLAGGTDTQYF. The CDR3 DNA reads as TGTGCCAGCAGCCAAGATCTAGCGGGGGGCACAGATACGCAGTATTTT. The rearrangement links TRBV4-2 to TRBJ2-3, with 10 bases that match TRBD2. After removal of 0 bases from V and 1 base from J, the junction contained 1 base not matched to a gene. This CDR3 contains 16 residues. In germline, CDR1 is LGHNA, CDR2 YNFKEQ.

CDR3 coding DNA: TGTGCCAGCAGCTTGGGACTACCGTACAATGAGCAGTTCTTC. Translation: CASSLGLPYNEQFF. This rearrangement joins TRBV7-2 to TRBJ2-1; 7 positions match TRBD2. V was pared by 3 bases and J by 4 bases, with 3 bases of the junction left unmatched. CDR3 length: 14 residues. Germline lookup yields CDR1 SGHTA and CDR2 FQGNSA.

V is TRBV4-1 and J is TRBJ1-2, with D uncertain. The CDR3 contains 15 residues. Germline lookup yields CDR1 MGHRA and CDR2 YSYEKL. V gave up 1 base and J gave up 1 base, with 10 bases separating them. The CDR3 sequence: CASSQGGIVNYGYTF. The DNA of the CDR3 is TGCGCCAGCAGCCAAGGGGGAATCGTTAACTATGGCTACACCTTC.

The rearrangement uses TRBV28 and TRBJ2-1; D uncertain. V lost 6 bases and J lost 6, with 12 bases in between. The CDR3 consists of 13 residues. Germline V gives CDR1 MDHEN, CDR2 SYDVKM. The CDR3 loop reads CASRLNGPNEQFF. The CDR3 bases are TGTGCCAGCAGGCTGAACGGCCCCAATGAGCAGTTCTTC.

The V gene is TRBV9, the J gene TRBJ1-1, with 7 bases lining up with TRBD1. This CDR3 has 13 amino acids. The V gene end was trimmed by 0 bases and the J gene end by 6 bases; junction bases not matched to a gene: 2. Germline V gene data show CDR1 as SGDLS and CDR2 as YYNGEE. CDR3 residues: CASSVVGGPEAFF. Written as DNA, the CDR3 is TGTGCCAGCAGCGTAGTAGGGGGCCCTGAAGCTTTCTTT.

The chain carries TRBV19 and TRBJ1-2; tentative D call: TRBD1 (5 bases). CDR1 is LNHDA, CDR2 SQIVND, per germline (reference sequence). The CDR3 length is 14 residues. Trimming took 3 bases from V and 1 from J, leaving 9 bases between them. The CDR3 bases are TGTGCCAGTAGTATCGGGGCGATTAACTATGGCTACACCTTC. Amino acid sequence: CASSIGAINYGYTF.

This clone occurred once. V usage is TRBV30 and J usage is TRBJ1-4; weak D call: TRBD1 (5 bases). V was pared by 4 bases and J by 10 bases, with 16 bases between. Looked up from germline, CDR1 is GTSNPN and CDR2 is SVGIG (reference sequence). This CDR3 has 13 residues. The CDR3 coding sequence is TGTGCCTGGACTCACAGGTCTCAGGGAAAACTGTTTTTT. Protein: CAWTHRSQGKLFF.

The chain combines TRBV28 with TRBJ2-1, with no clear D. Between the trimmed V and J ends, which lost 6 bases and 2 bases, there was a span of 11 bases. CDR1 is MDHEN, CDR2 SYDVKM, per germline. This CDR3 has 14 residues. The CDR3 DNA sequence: TGTGCCAGCAGCTTTTATAACACCTACAATGAGCAGTTCTTC. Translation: CASSFYNTYNEQFF.

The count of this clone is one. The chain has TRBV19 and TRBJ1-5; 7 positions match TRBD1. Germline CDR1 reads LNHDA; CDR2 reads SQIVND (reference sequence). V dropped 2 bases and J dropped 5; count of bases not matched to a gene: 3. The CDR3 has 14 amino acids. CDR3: CASSIRGGYQPQHF. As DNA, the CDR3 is TGTGCCAGTAGTATACGAGGGGGCTATCAGCCCCAGCATTTT. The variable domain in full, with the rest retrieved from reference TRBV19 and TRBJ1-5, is DGGITQSPKYLFRKEGQNVTLSCEQNLNHDAMYWYRQDPGQGLRLIYYSQIVNDFQKGDIAEGYSVSREKKESFPLTVTSAQKNPTAFYLCASSIRGGYQPQHFGDGTRLSIL.

In nucleotides, the CDR3 is TGTGCCAGCAGCTGGGGCGGGGAGCAGTTCTTC. It translates to CASSWGGEQFF. The chain recombines TRBV28 with TRBJ2-1; D is perhaps TRBD1 or TRBD2 (5 bases each). V lost 6 bases and J 10 bases, leaving 10 bases between the germline ends. The CDR3 is made up of 11 amino acids. Germline-derived CDR1 and CDR2 are MDHEN and SYDVKM.